This T cell receptor (beta chain) was found in a study of T cell responses to AZD1222 COVID-19 vaccine. This CDR3 has 15 residues. The germline gives CDR1 SGHVS, CDR2 FQNEAQ. Trimming removed 5 bases from V and 1 base from J, with 12 bases in between. Study-level results: Repertoire sampling occurred only after the peak T cell response. A mostly white British donor set with more females was recruited, and clonal diversity was possibly underestimated. Baseline seropositives among AZD1222 recipients totaled only five or six.

Recipients boosted at about 4 weeks or about 12 weeks are pooled. The data were produced by immunoSEQ multiplex PCR, yet TCRdb's version contains in-frame clones alone and is incomplete. The sample consists of 15,000 to 20,000 clones, roughly nine tenths of them appearing once. Notes on this clone: Its matching antigen is unknown.

This TCR was recovered from an adult who received the AZD1222 COVID-19 vaccine. The chain is built from TRBV7-8 and TRBJ1-3; D is ambiguous. The material was peripheral blood, obtained 28 days after the second AZD1222 dose. Written as DNA, the CDR3 is TGTGCCAGCAGCCCGGTAGGCGTTTCTGGAAACACCATATATTTT. This codes for CASSPVGVSGNTIYF.